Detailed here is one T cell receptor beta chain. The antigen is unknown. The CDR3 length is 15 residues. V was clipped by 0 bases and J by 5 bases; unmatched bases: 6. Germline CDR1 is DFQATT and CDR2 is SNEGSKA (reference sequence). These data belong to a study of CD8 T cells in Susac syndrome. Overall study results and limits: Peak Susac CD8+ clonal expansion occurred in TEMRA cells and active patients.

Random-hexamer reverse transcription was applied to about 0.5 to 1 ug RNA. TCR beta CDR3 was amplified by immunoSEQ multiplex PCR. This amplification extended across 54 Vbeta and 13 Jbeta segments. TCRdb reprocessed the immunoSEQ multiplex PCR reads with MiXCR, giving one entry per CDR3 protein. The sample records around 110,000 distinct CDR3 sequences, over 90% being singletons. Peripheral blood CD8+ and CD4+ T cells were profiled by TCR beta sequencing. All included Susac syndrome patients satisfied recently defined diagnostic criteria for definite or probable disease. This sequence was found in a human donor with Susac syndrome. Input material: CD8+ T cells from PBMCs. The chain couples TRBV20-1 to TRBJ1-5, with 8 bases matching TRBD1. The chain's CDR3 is CSARDGQGAYQPQHF. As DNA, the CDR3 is TGCAGTGCTAGAGATGGCCAGGGGGCGTATCAGCCCCAGCATTTT.